This T cell receptor (beta chain) was recovered during a study of graft-versus-host responses after intestinal transplantation. About the research overall: Recipients had multivisceral, liver-intestinal, or isolated intestinal transplants. Among the recipients, all got anti-thymocyte globulin induction and then tacrolimus and steroids for approximately 3 years. Study-level findings and limits: GvH clonotypes were identified within recipient marrow, with a subset emerging first in ileum or blood.

Graft tissue was processed to release intraepithelial and lamina propria lymphocytes. The assay was immunoSEQ multiplex PCR, and TCRdb's table has in-frame clones only and misses some. Seen here are roughly 9,600 clones, approximately 77% observed once, and the top ten hold 20%. Remarks on this clone: What it binds is unknown.

Sample: ileum tissue, taken about 470 days after intestinal transplantation. The origin of this receptor is a human patient who received an intestinal transplant, so some T cells may come from the graft donor.

The CDR3 DNA follows: TGTGCCAGCAGTTTAATACAGGGAGGGACATACGAGCAGTACTTC. Its translation: CASSLIQGGTYEQYF. The chain carries TRBV28 and TRBJ2-7; D possibly corresponds to TRBD2 (7 bases). Germline values: CDR1 MDHEN, CDR2 SYDVKM. With 2 bases removed from V and 4 bases from J, the gap between germline ends came to 15 bases. The CDR3 contains 15 residues.